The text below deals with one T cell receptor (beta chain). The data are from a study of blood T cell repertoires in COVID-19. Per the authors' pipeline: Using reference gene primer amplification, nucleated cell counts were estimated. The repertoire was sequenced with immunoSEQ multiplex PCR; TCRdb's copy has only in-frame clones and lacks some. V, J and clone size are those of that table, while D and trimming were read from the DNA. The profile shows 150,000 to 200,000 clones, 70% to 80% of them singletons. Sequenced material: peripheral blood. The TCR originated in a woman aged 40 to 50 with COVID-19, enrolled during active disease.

CDR3 sequence: CASSLGRESYEQYF. In DNA, the CDR3 is TGCGCCAGCAGCTTGGGGCGGGAATCCTACGAGCAGTACTTC. The chain employs TRBV5-1 and TRBJ2-7; TRBD2 is a possible D gene (6 bases). CDR3 length: 14 residues. Trimming removed 0 bases at V and 1 base at J, with 8 bases between. Germline V gives CDR1 SGHRS, CDR2 YFSETQ. Together with reference TRBV5-1 and TRBJ2-7, the CDR3 gives the full variable domain: KAGVTQTPRYLIKTRGQQVTLSCSPISGHRSVSWYQQTPGQGLQFLFEYFSETQRNKGNFPGRFSGRQFSNSRSEMNVSTLELGDSALYLCASSLGRESYEQYFGPGTRLTVT.